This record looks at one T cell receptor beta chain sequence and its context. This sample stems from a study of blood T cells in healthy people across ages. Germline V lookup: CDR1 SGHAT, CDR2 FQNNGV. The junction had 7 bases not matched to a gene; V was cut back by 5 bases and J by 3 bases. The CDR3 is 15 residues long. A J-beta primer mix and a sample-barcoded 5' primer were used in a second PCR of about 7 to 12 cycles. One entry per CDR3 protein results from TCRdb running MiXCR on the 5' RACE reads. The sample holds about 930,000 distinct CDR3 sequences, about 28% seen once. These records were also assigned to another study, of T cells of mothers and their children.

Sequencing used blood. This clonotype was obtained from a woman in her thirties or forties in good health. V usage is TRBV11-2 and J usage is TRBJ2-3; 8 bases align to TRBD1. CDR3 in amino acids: CASSQGQGETDTQYF. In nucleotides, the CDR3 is TGTGCCAGCAGCCAAGGACAGGGCGAGACAGATACGCAGTATTTT.